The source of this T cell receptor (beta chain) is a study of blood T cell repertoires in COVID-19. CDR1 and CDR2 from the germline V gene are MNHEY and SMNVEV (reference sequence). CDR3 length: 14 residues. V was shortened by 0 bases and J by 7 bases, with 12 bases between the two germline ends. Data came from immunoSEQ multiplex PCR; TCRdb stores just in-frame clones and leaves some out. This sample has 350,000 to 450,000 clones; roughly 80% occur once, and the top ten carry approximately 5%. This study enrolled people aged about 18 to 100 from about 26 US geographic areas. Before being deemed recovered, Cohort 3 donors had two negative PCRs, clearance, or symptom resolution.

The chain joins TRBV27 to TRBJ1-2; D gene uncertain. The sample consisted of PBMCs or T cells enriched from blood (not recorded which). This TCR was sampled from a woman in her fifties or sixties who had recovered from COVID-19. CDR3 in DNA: TGTGCCAGCAGTTTATCTACCCTAGTCGGTGGCTACACCTTC. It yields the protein CASSLSTLVGGYTF.